This T cell receptor beta chain was retrieved from a study of cytomegalovirus exposure and HLA in healthy donors. Regarding this clone: Its antigen is as yet unknown.

The CDR3 sequence is 15 residues long. Germline values: CDR1 MGHDK, CDR2 SYGVNS. J gave up 6 bases and V 6 bases, and 11 bases lay outside the gene matches. Although they were nominally healthy when sampled, donors likely had unrecorded immune exposures. Primers: 60 Vbeta forward and 13 Jbeta reverse. Clones were read by immunoSEQ multiplex PCR, and TCRdb kept only the in-frame ones, dropping some. In the table there are about 190,000 clones, approximately 75% of which are singletons. Study-wide results and limits: A later analysis appeared to link common viral pathogens to several of the most significant clusters. TCR beta chain V- and J-gene trimming was linked, in a later analysis, to a missense variant in DCLRE1C. More clonal expansion characterized HLA-associated TCR beta chains than equally common others in a later analysis.

This chain connects TRBV25-1 to TRBJ2-1; 7 bases match TRBD2. The receptor was derived from a man younger than 45 in good health and CMV-seropositive. The specimen sequenced was PBMCs. CDR3 in amino acids: CASRGGRVYGNEQFF. DNA for the CDR3: TGTGCCAGCAGGGGGGGGAGGGTATATGGCAATGAGCAGTTCTTC.